The rows below give T cell receptor beta chains drawn from one sample of a study of cytomegalovirus exposure and HLA in healthy donors. Libraries were prepared by immunoSEQ multiplex PCR; TCRdb keeps only in-frame clonotypes and omits some of them. This table has approximately 60,000 clones, roughly 83% appearing once. The sequencing sample was made of PBMCs. Receptors originate from a young man in good health and CMV-seronegative. CDR3s include the opening cysteine and the closing phenylalanine or tryptophan. Fields, in order: J gene, CDR3 length, clone size, D gene, V gene, CDR3 DNA, CDR3 protein. A D gene is named only where the DNA matches it firmly. Clone size is not always given. Where it is, it says once, few, many or a class for expanded clones.

J: TRBJ2-2
length: 19
size: NA
D: TRBD1
V: TRBV7-9
DNA: TGTGCCAGCAGCCCATATACGTCAGGACAGGGGGTTTTCTCCGGGGAGCTGTTTTTT
CDR3: CASSPYTSGQGVFSGELFF

J: TRBJ2-3
length: 14
size: NA
D: NA
V: TRBV9
DNA: TGTGCCAGCAGCGGGGAGACGGACACAGATACGCAGTATTTT
CDR3: CASSGETDTDTQYF

J: TRBJ2-7
length: 15
size: few
D: TRBD2
V: TRBV27
DNA: TGTGCCAGCAGTCAAATAGCGGGGGGGCATGGCGAGCAGTACTTC
CDR3: CASSQIAGGHGEQYF

J: TRBJ2-3
length: 14
size: NA
D: NA
V: TRBV4-3
DNA: TGCGCCAGCAGGGCAGCGATCTCCACAGATACGCAGTATTTT
CDR3: CASRAAISTDTQYF

J: TRBJ2-6
length: 18
size: NA
D: NA
V: TRBV5-6
DNA: TGTGCCAGCAGCTTCCAAGGACAGAGGAGCTCTGGGGCCAACGTCCTGACTTTC
CDR3: CASSFQGQRSSGANVLTF

J: TRBJ2-3
length: 21
size: NA
D: TRBD1
V: TRBV4-3
DNA: TGCGCCAGCAGTCCGGGTACCGGGACAGGGGGCGGTGGCGGGAGCACAGATACGCAGTATTTT
CDR3: CASSPGTGTGGGGGSTDTQYF

J: TRBJ2-1
length: 9
size: NA
D: NA
V: TRBV20-1
DNA: TGCAGTCCCCCGGGTGAGCAGTTCTTC
CDR3: CSPPGEQFF

J: TRBJ2-1
length: 14
size: NA
D: NA
V: TRBV4-2
DNA: TGTGCCAGCAGCCAAGATCGAACAGCACGTGAGCAGTTCTTC
CDR3: CASSQDRTAREQFF

J: TRBJ1-1
length: 15
size: NA
D: TRBD1
V: TRBV18
DNA: TGTGCCAGCTCACCCATGGGACAGTCGTACACTGAAGCTTTCTTT
CDR3: CASSPMGQSYTEAFF

J: TRBJ2-2
length: 12
size: NA
D: NA
V: TRBV29-1
DNA: TGCAGCGCTCGGGGGAACACCGGGGAGCTGTTTTTT
CDR3: CSARGNTGELFF

J: TRBJ1-4
length: 11
size: NA
D: NA
V: TRBV20-1
DNA: TGCAGTGCTAGAGATCCCCCGAGGCTGTTTTTT
CDR3: CSARDPPRLFF

J: TRBJ1-4
length: 15
size: few
D: NA
V: TRBV2
DNA: TGTGCCAGCAGTGAACAGGCCCTCGCCATTGAAAAACTGTTTTTT
CDR3: CASSEQALAIEKLFF

J: TRBJ2-3
length: 17
size: NA
D: NA
V: TRBV4-1
DNA: TGCGCCAGCAGCCAAGAGGAGTCTAGCACCTTGGCAGATACGCAGTATTTT
CDR3: CASSQEESSTLADTQYF

J: TRBJ2-7
length: 15
size: once
D: NA
V: TRBV6-5
DNA: TGTGCCAGCAGTTACTCGAACCAGGCCTCCTACGAGCAGTACTTC
CDR3: CASSYSNQASYEQYF

J: TRBJ1-1
length: 15
size: NA
D: TRBD1
V: TRBV5-1
DNA: TGCGCCAGCAGCCCGACGGGACAGAGGAACACTGAAGCTTTCTTT
CDR3: CASSPTGQRNTEAFF

J: TRBJ2-2
length: 14
size: NA
D: NA
V: TRBV28
DNA: TGTGCCAGCAGCCCGGGACACAACACCGGGGAGCTGTTTTTT
CDR3: CASSPGHNTGELFF

J: TRBJ2-2
length: 14
size: once
D: NA
V: TRBV7-3
DNA: TGTGCCAGCAGCTTAGGGGCTCTTCCCGGGGAGCTGTTTTTT
CDR3: CASSLGALPGELFF

J: TRBJ2-7
length: 14
size: NA
D: NA
V: TRBV27
DNA: TGTGCCAGCAGTTTTTTGGGGCCCCACTACGAGCAGTACTTC
CDR3: CASSFLGPHYEQYF

J: TRBJ1-2
length: 13
size: NA
D: NA
V: TRBV27
DNA: TGTGCCACCTCTCCCGCGAGAACCCTAGGCTACACCTTC
CDR3: CATSPARTLGYTF

J: TRBJ1-3
length: 13
size: once
D: NA
V: TRBV27
DNA: TGTGCCAGCAGTTTAATCTACGGGGACACCATATATTTT
CDR3: CASSLIYGDTIYF

J: TRBJ2-3
length: 16
size: NA
D: NA
V: TRBV5-1
DNA: TGCGCCAGCAGCGGAGGGACTTCGGGCCTCACAGATACGCAGTATTTT
CDR3: CASSGGTSGLTDTQYF

J: TRBJ2-5
length: 14
size: NA
D: NA
V: TRBV5-1
DNA: TGCGCCAGCAGGCCTCAAGGGAGATGGGAGACCCAGTACTTC
CDR3: CASRPQGRWETQYF

J: TRBJ1-4
length: 16
size: few
D: TRBD1
V: TRBV5-1
DNA: TGCGCCAGCAGCCCGGGACAGAAAGCAACTAATGAAAAACTGTTTTTT
CDR3: CASSPGQKATNEKLFF

J: TRBJ2-3
length: 16
size: once
D: NA
V: TRBV7-3
DNA: TGTGCCAGCAGCTTATTGTCGCAGGGTGGCACAGATACGCAGTATTTT
CDR3: CASSLLSQGGTDTQYF

J: TRBJ2-7
length: 15
size: NA
D: TRBD1
V: TRBV7-2
DNA: TGTGCCAGCAGCTTAGCTCGGACAGGGGCTTACGAGCAGTACTTC
CDR3: CASSLARTGAYEQYF